This T cell receptor (beta chain) appears in the sequencing data of a study of HIV-infected children after antiretroviral therapy interruption. Study information: Median age was about 10 years (interruption) and more than 7 years (continuous). Recorded EBV and CMV exposure existed for most children.

To note about this clonotype: Its antigen is currently unknown.

Study outcomes and limitations: Naive CD4+ Gini coefficient rose by interruption end, suggesting clonal expansion.

Treatment reported: PENTA 11 planned treatment interruption arm or continuous ART arm. At least 24 weeks of at least three-drug ART, in children 2 to 15 years. Unique molecular identifiers were included in an RNA-based 3' RACE TCR library. Each CDR3 protein is one row after TCRdb ran MiXCR on the 3' RACE reads. The sample includes about 89,000 distinct CDR3 sequences, about 7.2% of them seen just once. The germline CDR1 and CDR2 sequences are LNHDA and SQIVND (reference sequence). The CDR3 is 15 residues long. Losses at the gene ends were 4 bases for V and 1 base for J; bases not matched to a gene: 4.

The clonotype comes from a pool of human donors with HIV. The J gene is TRBJ1-1, the V gene TRBV19; 9 nucleotides line up with TRBD1. The source was CD45RA+ CD4+ T cells from PBMCs, pooled from several time points, collected from a donor given antiretroviral therapy, either interrupted or continuous. This sample's subset: naive CD4+ CD45RA+ CD45RO- T cells. Here the CDR3 DNA reads TGTGCCAGTAGTACCCAGGGACAGGGGAACACTGAAGCTTTCTTT. This gives the protein CASSTQGQGNTEAFF.